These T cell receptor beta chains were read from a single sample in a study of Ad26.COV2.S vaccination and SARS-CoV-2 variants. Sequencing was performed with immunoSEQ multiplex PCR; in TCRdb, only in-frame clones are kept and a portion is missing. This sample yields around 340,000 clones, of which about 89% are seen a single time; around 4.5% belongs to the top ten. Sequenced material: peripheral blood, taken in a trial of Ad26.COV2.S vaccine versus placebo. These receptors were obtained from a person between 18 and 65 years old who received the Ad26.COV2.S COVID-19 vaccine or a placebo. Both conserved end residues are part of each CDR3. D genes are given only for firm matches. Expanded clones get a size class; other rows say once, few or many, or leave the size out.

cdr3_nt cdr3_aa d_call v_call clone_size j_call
TGTGCCAGTAGGGAGGTCGGACCCCTCGCCAGAGAGGAGGAGCAGTTCTTC CASREVGPLAREEEQFF - TRBV19 - TRBJ2-1
TGCGCCAGCAGCCAAGATCTTGACGGGAGTTTCTCCTACGAGCAGTACTTC CASSQDLDGSFSYEQYF - TRBV4-1 - TRBJ2-7
TGTGCCAGCAGCTTAAACGGGGGGCAAGAGACCCAGTACTTC CASSLNGGQETQYF TRBD2 TRBV7-6 - TRBJ2-5
TGCGCCAGCAACAAAGGACAGGGAGGCACAGATACGCAGTATTTT CASNKGQGGTDTQYF TRBD1 TRBV4-1 - TRBJ2-3
TGTGCCAGCAGCGTTACAGGGACCACAGATACGCAGTATTTT CASSVTGTTDTQYF - TRBV5-5 - TRBJ2-3
TGTGCCAGCAGTTTATTGCCGGGACAGGGGAACCATGAGCAGTTCTTC CASSLLPGQGNHEQFF TRBD1 TRBV27 - TRBJ2-1
TGTGCCAGTAGTGCAGGACAGGGGCGGCCTTATGGCTACACCTTC CASSAGQGRPYGYTF TRBD1 TRBV19 - TRBJ1-2
TGTGCCACCTTACCGGGATCATCCCGGCGGGGGGAGCTGTTTTTT CATLPGSSRRGELFF - TRBV6-5 - TRBJ2-2
TGTGCCAGCAGTTACAGTAGGAAAGAGACCCAGTACTTC CASSYSRKETQYF - TRBV12-3/TRBV12-4 - TRBJ2-5
TGTGCCAGCAGTGAAGGGACAGGGGACGGCGAGACCCAGTACTTC CASSEGTGDGETQYF TRBD1 TRBV6-1 - TRBJ2-5
TGTGCCAGCAGTGAAATTCCCCTAGCGGGAGATACGCAGTATTTT CASSEIPLAGDTQYF TRBD2 TRBV9 - TRBJ2-3
TGTGCCAGCAGTTACGGGACAGGCTACACCTTC CASSYGTGYTF - TRBV6-2/TRBV6-3 - TRBJ1-2
TGTGCCAGTAGTATGACAGGGGATGGCTACACCTTC CASSMTGDGYTF TRBD1 TRBV19 - TRBJ1-2
TGTGCCAGCAGCTTAACCGGGTTCCATGGCTACACCTTC CASSLTGFHGYTF - TRBV7-2 - TRBJ1-2
TGTGCCTGGGGCCCAGGGGTTGGGAATAATTCACCCCTCCACTTT CAWGPGVGNNSPLHF - TRBV30 few TRBJ1-6
TGCGCCAGCAGCTCTTCCAGGGGCCGCACAGATACGCAGTATTTT CASSSSRGRTDTQYF - TRBV5-1 - TRBJ2-3
TGTGCCAGCAGTGGGGGGTTCTCCTACAATGAGCAGTTCTTC CASSGGFSYNEQFF - TRBV2 - TRBJ2-1
TGTGCCAGCAGTTTCTTCCAGGCCACCGGGGAGCTGTTTTTT CASSFFQATGELFF - TRBV27 - TRBJ2-2
TGTGCCAGTAGTGAGAGGGTTTCTGGGGCCAACGTCCTGACTTTC CASSERVSGANVLTF - TRBV19 - TRBJ2-6
TGTGCCAGCAACCTTGGAGGTGCTACCTTTTCTAGCACAGATACGCAGTATTTT CASNLGGATFSSTDTQYF - TRBV13 - TRBJ2-3
TGCGCCAGCAGCCACCCACAGGGAACCCTCCACTTT CASSHPQGTLHF - TRBV4-1 - TRBJ1-6
TGCGCCAGCAGCTTGGGGTTGAGCTCCTACAATGAGCAGTTCTTC CASSLGLSSYNEQFF - TRBV5-1 - TRBJ2-1
TGTGCCAGCAGTGGAAGGACAGGCGCCCTTTCACCCCTCCACTTT CASSGRTGALSPLHF TRBD1 TRBV28 - TRBJ1-6
TGTGCCAGCAGCTTGGGACAGGGTAGAAACACCATATATTTT CASSLGQGRNTIYF TRBD1 TRBV5-5 - TRBJ1-3
TGCGCCAGCAGCTGGGACAGGGCGGGTCAGCCCCAGCATTTT CASSWDRAGQPQHF TRBD1 TRBV10-2 - TRBJ1-5
TGTGCCAGCTCACCGAGTGGGGGCACTGAAGCTTTCTTT CASSPSGGTEAFF - TRBV18 - TRBJ1-1
TGTGCCAGTAGTATTCAGGACAGGGAGGGCGAGCAGTACTTC CASSIQDREGEQYF - TRBV19 - TRBJ2-7
TGTGCCAGCAGCGTCGAGCCTCGCCTAAATTCACCCCTCCACTTT CASSVEPRLNSPLHF - TRBV9 once TRBJ1-6
TGTGCCAGCAGCGTAGCTCTTGGAGCCGGCACAGATACGCAGTATTTT CASSVALGAGTDTQYF - TRBV9 once TRBJ2-3
TGTGCCAGCAGCTTCAGCAATGAGCAGTTCTTC CASSFSNEQFF - TRBV7-9 - TRBJ2-1
TGTGCCAGCAGCTTAGGGACGGTCGACTACGAGCAGTACTTC CASSLGTVDYEQYF - TRBV13 - TRBJ2-7
TGTGCCAGCAGCGTGGGACAGCACAATGAGCAGTTCTTC CASSVGQHNEQFF TRBD1 TRBV7-3 - TRBJ2-1
TGCGCCAGCAGCGGACTAGCGGGAGCGCACGAGCAGTACTTC CASSGLAGAHEQYF TRBD2 TRBV5-1 - TRBJ2-7
TGTGCCAGCAGCTTGGTTGCCGGGACAGGATACACCGGGGAGCTGTTTTTT CASSLVAGTGYTGELFF TRBD1 TRBV5-5 - TRBJ2-2
TGTGCCAGCAGTTACGCACAGGGGGTGAACACTGAAGCTTTCTTT CASSYAQGVNTEAFF TRBD1 TRBV6-5 - TRBJ1-1
TGCAGCGTTGCTCGGGGGATGAGCTCCTACAATGAGCAGTTCTTC CSVARGMSSYNEQFF - TRBV29-1 - TRBJ2-1
TGTGCCAGCAGCCCAACGGGCACGTCCGAGCAGTACTTC CASSPTGTSEQYF - TRBV7-9 - TRBJ2-7
TGCGCCAGCAGCGGGAGACAGGGCGCCACCAATTTCAATGAGCAGTTCTTC CASSGRQGATNFNEQFF TRBD1 TRBV5-1 - TRBJ2-1
TGTGCCAGCAGTGAAGCCCGACTTTCTATCAGAGGGGGCCGGGGAAACACCATATATTTT CASSEARLSIRGGRGNTIYF TRBD1 TRBV2 - TRBJ1-3
TGTGCCAGTAGTTCCCCAGGGGGCGCGGGTGCGGAAGCTTTCTTT CASSSPGGAGAEAFF TRBD1 TRBV19 - TRBJ1-1
TGTGCCAGCAGCTTGGTCGGGAGAGAGACCCAGTACTTC CASSLVGRETQYF - TRBV5-6 - TRBJ2-5
TGTGCCAGCAGGGGACTGGACTCCTATAATTCACCCCTCCACTTT CASRGLDSYNSPLHF - TRBV27 - TRBJ1-6
TGTGCCAGCAGACGACAGGGGGCGAATGGCTACACCTTC CASRRQGANGYTF TRBD1 TRBV3-1/TRBV3-2 - TRBJ1-2
TGTGCCAGCAGCTTCGGGCATGAAATAAATGAAAAACTGTTTTTT CASSFGHEINEKLFF - TRBV5-5 - TRBJ1-4
TGCGCCAGCAGTGTCCCTAGCGGGAGGTTCGAGCAGTTCTTC CASSVPSGRFEQFF TRBD2 TRBV10-2 - TRBJ2-1
TGCGCCAGCAGCTTGGACAGGGTAGGGGACACCGGGGAGCTGTTTTTT CASSLDRVGDTGELFF - TRBV5-1 - TRBJ2-2